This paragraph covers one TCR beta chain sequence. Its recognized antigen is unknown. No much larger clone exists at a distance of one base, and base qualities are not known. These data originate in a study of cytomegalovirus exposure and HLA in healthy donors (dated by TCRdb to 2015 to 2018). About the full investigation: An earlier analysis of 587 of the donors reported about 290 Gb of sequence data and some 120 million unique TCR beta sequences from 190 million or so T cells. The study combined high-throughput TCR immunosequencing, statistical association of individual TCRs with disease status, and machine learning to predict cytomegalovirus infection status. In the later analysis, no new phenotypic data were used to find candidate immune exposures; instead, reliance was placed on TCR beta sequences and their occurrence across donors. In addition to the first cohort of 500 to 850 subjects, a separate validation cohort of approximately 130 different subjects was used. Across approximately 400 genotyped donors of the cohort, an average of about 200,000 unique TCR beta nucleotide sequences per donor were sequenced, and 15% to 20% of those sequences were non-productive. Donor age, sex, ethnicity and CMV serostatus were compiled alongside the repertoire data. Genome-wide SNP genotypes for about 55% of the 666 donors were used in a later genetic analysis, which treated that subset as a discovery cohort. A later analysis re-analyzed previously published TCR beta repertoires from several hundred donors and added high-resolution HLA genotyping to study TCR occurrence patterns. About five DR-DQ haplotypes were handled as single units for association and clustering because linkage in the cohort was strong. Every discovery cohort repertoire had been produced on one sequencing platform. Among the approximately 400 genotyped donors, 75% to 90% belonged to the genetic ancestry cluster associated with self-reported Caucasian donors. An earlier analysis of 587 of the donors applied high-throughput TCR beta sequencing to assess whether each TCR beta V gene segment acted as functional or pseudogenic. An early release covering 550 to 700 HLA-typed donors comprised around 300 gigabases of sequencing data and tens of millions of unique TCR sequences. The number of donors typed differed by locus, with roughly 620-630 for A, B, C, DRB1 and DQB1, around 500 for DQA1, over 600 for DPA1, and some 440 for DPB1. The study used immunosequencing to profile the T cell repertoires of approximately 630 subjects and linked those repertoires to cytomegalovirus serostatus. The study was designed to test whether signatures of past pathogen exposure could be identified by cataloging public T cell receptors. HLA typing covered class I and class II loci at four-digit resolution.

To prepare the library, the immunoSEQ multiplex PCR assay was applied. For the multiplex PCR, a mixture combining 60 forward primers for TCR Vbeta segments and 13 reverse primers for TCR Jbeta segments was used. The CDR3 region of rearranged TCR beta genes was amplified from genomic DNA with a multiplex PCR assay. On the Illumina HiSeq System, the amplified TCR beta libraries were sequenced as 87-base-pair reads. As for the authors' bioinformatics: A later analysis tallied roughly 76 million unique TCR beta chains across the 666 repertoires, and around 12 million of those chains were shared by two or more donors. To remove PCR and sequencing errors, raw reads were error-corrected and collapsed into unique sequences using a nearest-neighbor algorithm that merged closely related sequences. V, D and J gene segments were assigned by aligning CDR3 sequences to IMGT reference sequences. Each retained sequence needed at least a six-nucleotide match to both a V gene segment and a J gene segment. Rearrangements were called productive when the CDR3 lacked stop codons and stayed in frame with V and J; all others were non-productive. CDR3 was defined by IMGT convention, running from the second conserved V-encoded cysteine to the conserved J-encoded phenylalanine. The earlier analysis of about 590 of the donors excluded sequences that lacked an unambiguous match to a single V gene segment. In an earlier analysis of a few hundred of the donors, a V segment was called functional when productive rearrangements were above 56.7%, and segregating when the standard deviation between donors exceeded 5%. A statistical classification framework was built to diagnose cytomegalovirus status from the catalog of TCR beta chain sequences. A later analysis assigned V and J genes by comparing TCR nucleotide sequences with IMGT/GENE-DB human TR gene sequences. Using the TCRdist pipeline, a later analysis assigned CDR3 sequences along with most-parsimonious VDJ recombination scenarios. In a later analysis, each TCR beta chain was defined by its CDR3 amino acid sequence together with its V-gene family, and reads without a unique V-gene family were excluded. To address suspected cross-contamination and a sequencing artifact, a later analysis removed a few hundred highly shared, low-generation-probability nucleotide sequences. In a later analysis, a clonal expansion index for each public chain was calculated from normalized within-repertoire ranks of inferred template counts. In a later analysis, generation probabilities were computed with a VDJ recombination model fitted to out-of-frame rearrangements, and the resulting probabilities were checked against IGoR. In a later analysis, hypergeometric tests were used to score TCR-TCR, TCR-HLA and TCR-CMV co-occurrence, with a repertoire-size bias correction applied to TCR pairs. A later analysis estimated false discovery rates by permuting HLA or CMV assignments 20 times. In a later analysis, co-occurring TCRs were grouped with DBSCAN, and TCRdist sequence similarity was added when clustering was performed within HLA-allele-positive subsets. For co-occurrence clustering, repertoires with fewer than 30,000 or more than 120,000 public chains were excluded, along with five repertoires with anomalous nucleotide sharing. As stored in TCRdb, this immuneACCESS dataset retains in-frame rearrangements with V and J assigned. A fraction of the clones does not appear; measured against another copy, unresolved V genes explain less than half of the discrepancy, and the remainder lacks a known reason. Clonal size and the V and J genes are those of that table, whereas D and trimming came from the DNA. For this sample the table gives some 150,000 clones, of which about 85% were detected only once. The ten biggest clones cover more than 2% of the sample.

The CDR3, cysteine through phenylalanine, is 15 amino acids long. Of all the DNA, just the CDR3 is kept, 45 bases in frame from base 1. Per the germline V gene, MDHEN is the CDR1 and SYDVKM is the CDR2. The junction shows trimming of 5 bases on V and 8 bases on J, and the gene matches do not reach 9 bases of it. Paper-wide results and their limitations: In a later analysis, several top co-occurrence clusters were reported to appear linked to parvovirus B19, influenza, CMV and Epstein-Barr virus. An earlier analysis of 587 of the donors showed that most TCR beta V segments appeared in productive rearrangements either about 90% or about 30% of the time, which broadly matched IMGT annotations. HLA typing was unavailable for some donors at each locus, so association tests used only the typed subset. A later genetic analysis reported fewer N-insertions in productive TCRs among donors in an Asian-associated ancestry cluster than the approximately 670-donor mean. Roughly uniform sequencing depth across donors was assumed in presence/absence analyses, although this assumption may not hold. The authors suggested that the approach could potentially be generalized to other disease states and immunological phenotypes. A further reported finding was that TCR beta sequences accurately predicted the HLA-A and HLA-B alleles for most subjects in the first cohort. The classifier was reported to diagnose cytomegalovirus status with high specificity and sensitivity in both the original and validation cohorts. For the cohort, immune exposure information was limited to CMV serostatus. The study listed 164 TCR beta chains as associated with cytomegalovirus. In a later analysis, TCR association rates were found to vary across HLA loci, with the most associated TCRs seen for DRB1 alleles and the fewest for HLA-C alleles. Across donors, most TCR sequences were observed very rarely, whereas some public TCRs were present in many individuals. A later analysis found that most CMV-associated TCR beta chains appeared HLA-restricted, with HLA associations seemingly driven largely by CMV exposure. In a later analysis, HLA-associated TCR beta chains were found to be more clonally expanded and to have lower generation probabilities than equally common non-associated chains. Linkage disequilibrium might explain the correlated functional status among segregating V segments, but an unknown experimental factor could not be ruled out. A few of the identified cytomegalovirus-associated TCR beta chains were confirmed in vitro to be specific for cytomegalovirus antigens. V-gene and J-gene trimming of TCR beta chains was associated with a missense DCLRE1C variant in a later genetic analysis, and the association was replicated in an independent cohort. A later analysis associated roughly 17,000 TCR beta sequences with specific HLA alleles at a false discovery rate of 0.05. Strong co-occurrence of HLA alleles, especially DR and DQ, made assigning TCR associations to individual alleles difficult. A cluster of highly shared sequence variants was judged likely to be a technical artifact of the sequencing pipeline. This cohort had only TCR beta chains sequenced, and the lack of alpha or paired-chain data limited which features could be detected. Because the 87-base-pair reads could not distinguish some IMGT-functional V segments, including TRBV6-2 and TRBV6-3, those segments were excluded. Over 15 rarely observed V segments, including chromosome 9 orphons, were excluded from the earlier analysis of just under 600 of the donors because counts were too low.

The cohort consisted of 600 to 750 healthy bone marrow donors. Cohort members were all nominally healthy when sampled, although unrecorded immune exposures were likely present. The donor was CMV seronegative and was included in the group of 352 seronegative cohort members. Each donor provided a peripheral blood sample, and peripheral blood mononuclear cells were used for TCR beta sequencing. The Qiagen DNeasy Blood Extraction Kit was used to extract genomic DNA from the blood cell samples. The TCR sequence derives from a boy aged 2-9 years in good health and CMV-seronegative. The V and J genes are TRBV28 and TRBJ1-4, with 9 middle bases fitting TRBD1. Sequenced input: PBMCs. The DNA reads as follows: TGTGCCAGCAGTCATCCGGGACAGGGAGGGGAAAAACTGTTTTTT. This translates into CASSHPGQGGEKLFF.